This passage covers 16 T cell receptor beta chains from one sample sequenced in a study of blood T cell repertoires in COVID-19. This table comes from immunoSEQ multiplex PCR, and its TCRdb copy is limited to in-frame clones, with some not included. The data contain roughly 330,000 clones, around 84% of them singletons. The source material was PBMCs or T cells enriched from blood (not recorded which). The receptors derive from a woman between 18 and 29 years old who had recovered from COVID-19.

Concerning this clone itself: With a much larger clone just one base away, this may be a read error. The rearrangement joins TRBV6-5 to TRBJ2-3; possibly TRBD1 for D (6 bases). The V gene's germline CDR1 is MNHEY and CDR2 SVGAGI. The CDR3 loop spans 14 amino acids. Between the trimmed V and J ends, which lost 4 bases and 2 bases, there was a span of 10 bases. The CDR3 sequence is CASSFRDITDTQYF. The CDR3 DNA sequence: TGTGCCAGCAGTTTCCGGGACATCACAGATACGCAGTATTTT.

The genes are TRBV28 and TRBJ1-1, with D unresolved. The ends were cut back, 7 bases at V and 7 bases at J, with 10 bases in the middle. The CDR3 spans 11 residues. CDR1 and CDR2 from the germline V gene are MDHEN and SYDVKM. The CDR3 region has the DNA TGTGCCAGCACCTTAGAGCTTGAAGCTTTCTTT. Its translation: CASTLELEAFF.

The chain uses TRBV5-5 and TRBJ1-2, with D perhaps matching TRBD1 (6 bases). This CDR3 is 15 amino acids long. In germline, CDR1 is SGHKS, CDR2 YYEKEE (reference sequence). Trimming took 2 bases from V and 3 from J, leaving 14 bases between them. The CDR3 coding sequence is TGTGCCAGCAGCTTTCAGGGGCGTAGGGACTATGGCTACACCTTC. Residues: CASSFQGRRDYGYTF.

The chain has TRBV28 and TRBJ2-5; 7 nucleotides line up with TRBD1. In germline, CDR1 is MDHEN, CDR2 SYDVKM. This CDR3 has 14 amino acids. The junction had 8 bases not matched to a gene; V was cut back by 9 bases and J by 1 base. CDR3 residues: CASVTGVVQETQYF. CDR3 bases: TGTGCCAGTGTTACAGGGGTTGTCCAAGAGACCCAGTACTTC.

This chain uses TRBV7-9 with TRBJ2-7, with a weak D call TRBD2 (6 bases). In germline, CDR1 is SEHNR, CDR2 FQNEAQ (reference sequence). V was cut by 7 bases and J by 6 bases, with 16 bases left in between. The CDR3 has 13 residues. CDR3 sequence reads: CASNSGLLFEQYF. CDR3 in DNA: TGTGCCAGCAACTCGGGACTCCTATTCGAGCAGTACTTC.

In this sample, this clone turned up many times. The chain recombines TRBV6-1 with TRBJ2-6; D unresolved. With 2 bases removed from V and 0 bases from J, the gap between germline ends came to 5 bases. The germline CDR1 and CDR2 sequences are MNHNS and SASEGT. The CDR3 runs to 15 residues. In nucleotides, the CDR3 is TGTGCCAGCAGTGAAACCAGCTCTGGGGCCAACGTCCTGACTTTC. Translation: CASSETSSGANVLTF.

This sequence joins TRBV23-1 and TRBJ1-2; D perhaps matches TRBD1 (6 bases). TRBV23-1 is treated as an ORF (open reading frame) with a function not yet certain. V gave up 0 bases and J gave up 6 bases, with 11 bases separating them. CDR3 length: 14 amino acids. CDR3 protein: CASSQSKGHHGYTF. In DNA form, the CDR3 reads TGCGCCAGCAGTCAATCGAAGGGACACCATGGCTACACCTTC.

V is TRBV19 and J is TRBJ2-7, with a weak D call TRBD2 (5 bases). Trimming pared 3 bases from V and 0 bases from J, leaving 6 bases between. This CDR3 is built from 13 residues. Germline V CDR1 and CDR2: LNHDA, SQIVND (reference sequence). The DNA of the CDR3 is TGTGCCAGTAGTATGGGGAGCTCCTACGAGCAGTACTTC. Translation: CASSMGSSYEQYF.

This rearrangement joins TRBV11-2 to TRBJ1-2; D not resolved. Trimming took 1 base from V and 4 from J, leaving 13 bases between them. The CDR3 consists of 15 residues. CDR1 SGHAT and CDR2 FQNNGV come from the germline V gene. The CDR3 nucleotides read TGTGCCAGCAGCTTAGTTGGTGGTGGTAGCTATGGCTACACCTTC. Encoded protein: CASSLVGGGSYGYTF. Full variable domain (missing parts from reference TRBV11-2 and TRBJ1-2): EAGVAQSPRYKIIEKRQSVAFWCNPISGHATLYWYQQILGQGPKLLIQFQNNGVVDDSQLPKDRFSAERLKGVDSTLKIQPAKLEDSAVYLCASSLVGGGSYGYTFGSGTRLTVV.

This clone was seen only a few times. The CDR3 region is CASSLGNRVSGELFF. Here the CDR3 DNA reads TGTGCCAGCAGTTTAGGGAACAGGGTTTCCGGGGAGCTGTTTTTT. J is TRBJ2-2 and V is TRBV28; possibly TRBD1 for D (6 bases). The ends were cut back, 2 bases at V and 6 bases at J, with 13 bases in the middle. Germline V gives CDR1 MDHEN, CDR2 SYDVKM. The CDR3 consists of 15 residues.

The chain joins TRBV6-5 to TRBJ2-1; perhaps TRBD2 as D (5 bases). CDR1 is MNHEY, CDR2 SVGAGI, per germline. Between the trimmed V and J ends, which lost 5 bases and 6 bases, there was a span of 11 bases. This CDR3 contains 13 residues. CDR3 sequence reads: CASSPSGGNEQFF. The CDR3 region has the DNA TGTGCCAGCAGTCCGTCCGGAGGCAATGAGCAGTTCTTC.

This chain links TRBV2 with TRBJ2-7, with 7 bases identical to TRBD2. This CDR3 region has 13 residues. V shed 7 bases and J 5 bases; nucleotides not matched to a gene: 8. From germline, CDR1 is SNHLY and CDR2 FYNNEI. CDR3 amino acids: CASTRGGRDEQYF. The CDR3 nucleotides are TGTGCCAGCACCAGAGGCGGGAGAGACGAGCAGTACTTC. Full variable domain (missing parts from reference TRBV2 and TRBJ2-7): EPEVTQTPSHQVTQMGQEVILRCVPISNHLYFYWYRQILGQKVEFLVSFYNNEISEKSEIFDDQFSVERPDGSNFTLKIRSTKLEDSAMYFCASTRGGRDEQYFGPGTRLTVT.

The chain recombines TRBV9 with TRBJ2-1; tentative D call: TRBD2 (6 bases). This CDR3 has 18 residues. Germline V gene lookup returns CDR1 SGDLS and CDR2 YYNGEE. The ends were cut back, 0 bases at V and 1 base at J, with 17 bases in the middle. The CDR3 region has the DNA TGTGCCAGCAGCGTAGCGGGAGTTTTAGGATTGTCCTACAATGAGCAGTTCTTC. Amino acid sequence: CASSVAGVLGLSYNEQFF.

The chain links TRBV18 to TRBJ2-7; 8 positions agree with TRBD1. The CDR3 runs 14 residues. Germline CDR1 is KGHSH and CDR2 is LQKENI. With V trimmed by 2 bases and J by 3 bases, 3 bases remained unmatched. The CDR3 is CASSPGDRFYEQYF. CDR3 DNA sequence: TGTGCCAGCTCACCAGGGGACAGGTTCTACGAGCAGTACTTC.

The chain couples TRBV30 to TRBJ1-5; TRBD1 might be the D (5 bases). The ends were cut back, 0 bases at V and 5 bases at J, with 8 bases in the middle. Germline V gives CDR1 GTSNPN, CDR2 SVGIG (reference sequence). The CDR3 has 13 residues. The CDR3 DNA sequence: TGTGCCTGGAGTGTAGGAGGGGATCAGCCCCAGCATTTT. It yields the protein CAWSVGGDQPQHF.

V gene TRBV5-1 combines with J gene TRBJ1-2; D call uncertain. V dropped 5 bases and J dropped 10 bases, with 9 bases sitting between them. CDR3 length: 10 amino acids. Germline CDR1 is SGHRS and CDR2 is YFSETQ. CDR3 nucleotide sequence: TGCGCCAGCAGGGACTCGCCCTACACCTTC. Translated: CASRDSPYTF.